This entry is about one TCR beta chain. Its antigen is currently unknown. This record comes from a study of cytomegalovirus exposure and HLA in healthy donors. The V gene end was trimmed by 0 bases and the J gene end by 0 bases; junction bases not matched to a gene: 5. The V gene's germline CDR1 is MNHEY and CDR2 SMNVEV (reference sequence). CDR3 length equals 17 residues. Overall study results and limits: The authors judged a highly shared variant cluster likely a sequencing artifact. In presence/absence analyses, roughly uniform sequencing depth across donors was assumed. It was approximately 150 TCR beta chains that were listed as cytomegalovirus-associated.

Vbeta (60) and Jbeta (13) primers were used in the PCR. Assay: immunoSEQ multiplex PCR; the TCRdb copy retains only in-frame clones and omits some. Here the sample spans under 150,000 clones, approximately 80% being singletons. This rearrangement joins TRBV27 to TRBJ1-2; 9 bases agree with TRBD1. The TCR comes from a male donor in good health and CMV-seronegative. The sample taken for sequencing was PBMCs. CDR3: CASSLSSGTGTNYGYTF. DNA for the CDR3: TGTGCCAGCAGTTTATCATCCGGGACAGGGACTAACTATGGCTACACCTTC.